This entry is about one T cell receptor (beta chain). Its antigen remains unidentified. The CDR3 contains 16 residues. Unmatched junction bases numbered 17, after V lost 8 bases and J lost 5 bases. The data originate from a study of blood T cells in healthy people across ages. Findings and limits, study-wide: A strong correlation was found between TCR beta diversity and the percentage of naive T cells.

The authors ran a second PCR of roughly 6 to 12 cycles using a sample-barcoded 5' primer and a J-beta primer mix. TCRdb reprocessed the 5' RACE reads via MiXCR and lists one record per CDR3 protein. Among around 670,000 distinct CDR3 sequences listed, 25% to 35% were seen once. The sample was blood. This chain connects TRBV12-3 or TRBV12-4 to TRBJ2-5; 7 bases line up with TRBD2. The clonotype comes from a woman of 80 years or more in good health. The CDR3 coding sequence is TGTGCCAGCGGCCGAGGTACCGGGACCGGGAGGGAGACCCAGTACTTC. This codes for CASGRGTGTGRETQYF.